Sequencing of this T cell receptor (beta chain) was carried out in a study of PD-1 blockade in mismatch repair-deficient tumors. Study-level results: Rapid post-treatment expansion, then contraction, generally preceding radiologic response, marked tumor-resident clones.

In germline, CDR1 is SGDLS, CDR2 YYNGEE. Trimming removed 3 bases from V and 6 bases from J; junction bases left unmatched: 6. The CDR3 runs 15 residues. PCR or immunohistochemistry showed mismatch repair deficiency in every enrolled patient. A few pembrolizumab responders had their TCRs sequenced. The assay was immunoSEQ multiplex PCR, and TCRdb's table has in-frame clones only and misses some. The repertoire consists of about 110,000 clones, with more than 60% occurring once and the leading ten covering roughly 4.8%. Worth noting for this clone: Its antigen is as yet unknown.

The chain carries TRBV9 and TRBJ1-3, with 10 nucleotides matching TRBD1. Here the sequenced sample was peripheral blood, taken 60 weeks after starting pembrolizumab. The source of this sequence is an adult with mismatch repair-deficient cancer. The CDR3 is CASSASGTGENTIYF. DNA of the CDR3: TGTGCCAGCAGCGCCTCCGGGACAGGGGAAAACACCATATATTTT.